The rows below give T cell receptor beta chains drawn from one sample of a study of PD-1 blockade in classical Hodgkin lymphoma. TCRdb keeps only in-frame clones here, not all; method: immunoSEQ multiplex PCR. The sample contains approximately 100,000 clones, roughly 92% of which appear only once. Sequences were derived from peripheral blood mononuclear cells (PBMCs), sampled at baseline. These receptors came from a human donor with classical Hodgkin lymphoma. Both conserved end residues are part of each CDR3.

>TRBJ1-1|TRBV18
CASSPQMEGSTEAFF
>TRBJ1-2|TRBV13
CASSLGADYGYTF
>TRBJ1-1|TRBV5-6
CASSVGTGILYTEAFF
>TRBJ1-2|TRBV27
CASSFGSNYGYTF
>TRBJ2-7|TRBV13
CASSSKHRDEQYF
>TRBJ1-1|TRBV19
CASRTQGQANTEAFF
>TRBJ2-7|TRBV11-1
CASSLRTSGQGYEQYF
>TRBJ2-1|TRBV29-1
CSVVSRHPGLAGVWRHEQFF
>TRBJ2-7|TRBV7-6
CASSQGRGSSYEQYF
>TRBJ1-1|TRBV27
CASSLGSNTEAFF
>TRBJ1-3|TRBV7-9
CASSLGWSSGNTIYF
>TRBJ1-2|TRBV28
CASSLSPTGTYGYTF
>TRBJ2-3|TRBV6-1
CASSEAGTLTDTQYF
>TRBJ2-7|TRBV7-7
CASSLVYEQYF
>TRBJ2-1|TRBV5-5
CASSLWKLDEQFF
>TRBJ1-1|TRBV6-5
CASGGDREESGF
>TRBJ1-1|TRBV5-7
CASSPALLEGEAFF
>TRBJ2-7|TRBV7-6
CASSSLAGGDYEQYF
>TRBJ1-2|TRBV29-1
CSVWTGTAVDYTF
>TRBJ1-5|TRBV5-5
CASSLAPFNQPQHF
>TRBJ1-4|TRBV18
CASSPDWRGRGEKLFF
>TRBJ1-1|TRBV6-5
CASSYGPGGNTEAFF
>TRBJ2-2|TRBV7-8
CASSLYGNTGELFF
>TRBJ2-7|TRBV7-6
CASSSGDTGYEQYF
>TRBJ2-5|TRBV18
CASSRRGEETQYF
>TRBJ2-7|TRBV27
CASSLSPGTYEQYF
>TRBJ2-7|TRBV10-3
CAISGGKRGTGITYEQYF
>TRBJ2-7|TRBV5-6
CASRGTGTGIYEQYF
>TRBJ2-5|TRBV18
CASSPLPPGETQYF
>TRBJ2-5|TRBV5-1
CASSSLAGGTETQYF
>TRBJ2-2|TRBV6-6
CASSLSGRGRAGELFF
>TRBJ1-1|TRBV29-1
CSVEGRAYEAFF
>TRBJ1-2|TRBV2
CASRAWAYGYTF
>TRBJ1-5|TRBV30
CAWSREGGQPQHF
>TRBJ2-3|TRBV4-2
CASSQDRLAGSTEGTDTQYF
>TRBJ1-1|TRBV21-1
CASSKGQNYMNTEAFF
>TRBJ2-7|TRBV9
CASSAQHTGTSYEQYF
>TRBJ1-6|TRBV7-2
CASSFGHVRGNSPLHF
>TRBJ2-7|TRBV5-4
CASSFDVGSSLYEQYF
>TRBJ2-7|TRBV27
CASLKREGVLNEQYF
>TRBJ1-1|TRBV9
CASSDRGFAEAFF
>TRBJ2-7|TRBV5-1
CASQPGASGSYEQYF
>TRBJ2-7|TRBV10-1
CASSDVRGLRLAGPEQYF
>TRBJ2-7|TRBV12-5
CASGFGRDYEQYF
>TRBJ1-2|TRBV19
CASSIGTNYGYTF
>TRBJ1-5|TRBV30
CAWSPGQGIDNQPQHF
>TRBJ2-7|TRBV28
CASSFMAEQYF
>TRBJ2-7|TRBV4-1
CASSQATSGSYEQYF